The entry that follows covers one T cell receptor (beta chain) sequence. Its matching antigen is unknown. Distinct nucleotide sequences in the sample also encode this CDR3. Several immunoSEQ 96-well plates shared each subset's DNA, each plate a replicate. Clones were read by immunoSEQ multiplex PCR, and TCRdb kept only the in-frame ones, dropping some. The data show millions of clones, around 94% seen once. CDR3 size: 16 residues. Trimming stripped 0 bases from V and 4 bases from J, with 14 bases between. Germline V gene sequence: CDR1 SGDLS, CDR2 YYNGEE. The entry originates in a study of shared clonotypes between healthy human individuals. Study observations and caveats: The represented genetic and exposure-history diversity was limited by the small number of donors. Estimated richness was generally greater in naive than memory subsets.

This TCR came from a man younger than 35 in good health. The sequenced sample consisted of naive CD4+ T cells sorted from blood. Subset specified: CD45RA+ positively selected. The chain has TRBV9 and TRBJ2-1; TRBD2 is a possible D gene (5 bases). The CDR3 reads CASSVDGRNSYNEQFF. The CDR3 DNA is TGTGCCAGCAGCGTAGATGGGAGAAACTCATACAATGAGCAGTTCTTC.